This paragraph reports one TCR beta chain. This record comes from a study of blood T cell repertoires in COVID-19. The participants were between roughly 18 and 89 years old and came from roughly 25 US areas. Between the trimmed V and J ends, which lost 6 bases and 3 bases, there was a span of 14 bases. The length of the CDR3 is 14 residues. CDR1 and CDR2 (germline): ENHRY, SYGVKD. Repertoires were generated with immunoSEQ multiplex PCR, while TCRdb's copy carries only in-frame clones and drops some. Among about 260,000 clones listed, about 82% were seen once. The TCR sequence derives from a woman aged 45-65 years who had recovered from COVID-19. V is TRBV10-3 and J is TRBJ1-1; the D is unclear. Sequenced: PBMCs or T cells enriched from blood (not recorded which). The CDR3 protein is CAISSTGGDTEAFF. In nucleotides, the CDR3 is TGTGCCATCAGCTCTACCGGCGGGGACACTGAAGCTTTCTTT.